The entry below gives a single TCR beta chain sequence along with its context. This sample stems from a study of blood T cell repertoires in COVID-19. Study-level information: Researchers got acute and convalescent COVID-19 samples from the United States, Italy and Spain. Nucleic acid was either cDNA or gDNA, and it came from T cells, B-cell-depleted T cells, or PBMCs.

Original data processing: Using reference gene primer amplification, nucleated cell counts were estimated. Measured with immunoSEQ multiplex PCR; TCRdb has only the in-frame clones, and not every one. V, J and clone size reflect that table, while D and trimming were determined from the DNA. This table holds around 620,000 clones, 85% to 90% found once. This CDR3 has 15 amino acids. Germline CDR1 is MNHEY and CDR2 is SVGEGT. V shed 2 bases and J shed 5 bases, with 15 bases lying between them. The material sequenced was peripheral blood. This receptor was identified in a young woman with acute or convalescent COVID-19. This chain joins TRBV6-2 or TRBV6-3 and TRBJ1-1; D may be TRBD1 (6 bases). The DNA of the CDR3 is TGTGCCAGCAGTTACGGTCATACAGGGACAACTGAAGCTTTCTTT. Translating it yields CASSYGHTGTTEAFF.